Below are 26 T cell receptor beta chains sequenced from a single sample in a study of T cell repertoires in cytomegalovirus infection. In TCRdb, the reads were re-called with MiXCR into one record per CDR3 protein. In the table there are around 750,000 distinct CDR3 sequences, approximately 29% of which are singletons. Their antigens remain unidentified. Sequencing used cultured CD8+ T cells from PBMCs, obtained from culture after CMV antigen stimulation. The receptors were sampled from a human donor in good health (CMV status not recorded). Some clones in this sample may be carry-over from other donors' samples.

The chain has TRBV29-1 and TRBJ2-1; D unclear. The CDR3 is 13 amino acids. The germline V gene encodes CDR1 SQVTM and CDR2 ANQGSEA. The V end lost 2 bases, the J end lost 6 bases, and 11 bases lay between the germline ends. Here the CDR3 DNA reads TGCAGCGTTGAAAGGGATTGGCCCAATGAGCAGTTCTTC. Its translation: CSVERDWPNEQFF.

There are many counts of this clonotype. V and J are TRBV6-1 and TRBJ1-5; D call uncertain. This CDR3 comprises 16 residues. The V gene lost 3 bases and the J gene lost 0 bases, with 12 bases spanning the gap. The germline V gene encodes CDR1 MNHNS and CDR2 SASEGT. CDR3 protein: CASSDSEYYSNQPQHF. The CDR3 region has the DNA TGTGCCAGCAGTGATTCGGAGTACTATAGCAATCAGCCCCAGCATTTT.

The V call is TRBV29-1, the J call TRBJ2-3, with D tentatively TRBD2 (6 bases). The ends were cut back, 7 bases at V and 4 bases at J, with 15 bases in the middle. The V gene's germline CDR1 is SQVTM and CDR2 ANQGSEA. The CDR3 length is 13 residues. The DNA of the CDR3 is TGCAGCGCGGCCGGGCGGGGAGCAGATACGCAGTATTTT. This gives the protein CSAAGRGADTQYF.

This clonotype has a handful of counts. The CDR3 coding sequence is TGTGCCAGCAGCCCTTCCAAGAACACCATATATTTT. Translated: CASSPSKNTIYF. This chain uses TRBV7-6 with TRBJ1-3, with D unclear. Germline loops: CDR1 SGHVS, CDR2 FNYEAQ. The CDR3 is 12 residues long. V was pared by 5 bases and J by 7 bases, with 9 bases between.

This clonotype was found a few times. V usage is TRBV7-6 and J usage is TRBJ2-1, with D perhaps matching TRBD2 (6 bases). V lost 1 base, J lost 8 bases, and 12 bases lay in between. The germline gives CDR1 SGHVS, CDR2 FNYEAQ. The CDR3 totals 14 residues. The DNA for the CDR3 is TGTGCCAGCAGCTTAGGGGACTGGGAGGATGAGCAGTTCTTC. Its translation: CASSLGDWEDEQFF.

This clonotype was recorded a few times. The chain links TRBV13 to TRBJ1-4; 7 nucleotides match TRBD1. From germline, CDR1 is PRHDT and CDR2 FYEKMQ (reference sequence). V trimming: 2 bases; J trimming: 5 bases; junction bases outside the gene matches: 5. The CDR3 covers 15 residues. The CDR3 loop is CASSLRQGLNEKLFF. As DNA, the CDR3 is TGTGCCAGCAGCTTACGACAGGGTCTGAATGAAAAACTGTTTTTT.

The chain uses TRBV7-9 and TRBJ2-3, with TRBD1 matching 9 bases. CDR1 and CDR2 from the germline V gene are SEHNR and FQNEAQ (reference sequence). The CDR3 consists of 15 residues. Trimming took 4 bases from V and 3 from J; bases not matched to a gene: 5. CDR3 region: CASSSRTGETDTQYF. The DNA of the CDR3 is TGTGCCAGCAGCTCGCGGACAGGGGAGACAGATACGCAGTATTTT.

This clonotype occurred a few times. The V and J genes are TRBV7-2 and TRBJ2-1; 12 bases map to TRBD2. V lost 3 bases to trimming and J lost 10 bases; unmatched junction nucleotides: 10. This CDR3 is 16 amino acids long. Germline-derived CDR1 and CDR2 are SGHTA and FQGNSA. This CDR3 reads CASSFSTSGGLREQFF. The CDR3 DNA reads as TGTGCCAGCAGCTTCTCAACTAGCGGGGGGCTGCGGGAGCAGTTCTTC.

The chain couples TRBV19 to TRBJ2-4; 9 nucleotides agree with TRBD1. Trimming cost V 7 bases and J 0 bases; bases outside gene matches: 7. Germline loops: CDR1 LNHDA, CDR2 SQIVND (reference sequence). This CDR3 has 16 residues. The CDR3 nucleotides read TGTGCCAGTACAGATACAGGGGGCTCAGCCAAAAACATTCAGTACTTC. Encoded protein: CASTDTGGSAKNIQYF. The whole variable domain, filled in from reference TRBV19 and TRBJ2-4, reads DGGITQSPKYLFRKEGQNVTLSCEQNLNHDAMYWYRQDPGQGLRLIYYSQIVNDFQKGDIAEGYSVSREKKESFPLTVTSAQKNPTAFYLCASTDTGGSAKNIQYFGAGTRLSVL.

On this clonotype: Germline is not matched at one junction end, which may reflect a read error. The chain recombines TRBV2 with TRBJ2-3; D unclear. This CDR3 spans 16 amino acids. The germline gives CDR1 SNHLY, CDR2 FYNNEI. This CDR3 reads CVSVSLDLDSTDTQYF. The CDR3 coding sequence is TGTGTCAGCGTAAGCCTGGATTTGGACAGCACAGATACGCAGTATTTT.

This clonotype showed up just a few times. The gene calls are TRBV7-9 and TRBJ2-5; perhaps TRBD1 as D (6 bases). The germline CDR1 and CDR2 sequences are SEHNR and FQNEAQ (reference sequence). The CDR3 totals 16 residues. Deletions cut 8 bases from V and 5 bases from J, with 24 bases between. The CDR3 reads CASGAYFRTAMETQYF. The CDR3 DNA sequence: TGTGCCAGCGGAGCCTACTTCAGGACAGCCATGGAGACCCAGTACTTC. The complete variable domain, with remaining parts taken from reference TRBV7-9 and TRBJ2-5, reads DTGVSQNPRHKITKRGQNVTFRCDPISEHNRLYWYRQTLGQGPEFLTYFQNEAQLEKSRLLSDRFSAERPKGSFSTLEIQRTEQGDSAMYLCASGAYFRTAMETQYFGPGTRLLVL.

The V gene is TRBV7-9, the J gene TRBJ1-6; D is unclear. V was clipped by 5 bases and J by 2 bases, with 19 bases between them. This CDR3 comprises 18 residues. Germline values: CDR1 SEHNR, CDR2 FQNEAQ (reference sequence). This CDR3 reads CASSPLPPRGPYNSPLHF. CDR3 coding DNA: TGTGCCAGCAGCCCTCTACCGCCCCGAGGCCCCTATAATTCACCCCTCCACTTT.

Only a few counts were recorded for this clonotype. The gene calls are TRBV12-3 or TRBV12-4 and TRBJ2-7; D may correspond to TRBD1 or TRBD2 (5 bases each). V gave up 5 bases and J gave up 6 bases, with 11 bases separating them. The CDR3 length is 12 residues. The CDR3 DNA follows: TGTGCCAGCAGTACGGGGCGCAGCGAGCAGTACGTC. Its protein product is CASSTGRSEQYV.

This chain connects TRBV2 to TRBJ2-3; TRBD2 matches at 8 bases. The CDR3 sequence is 15 residues long. Germline CDR1 is SNHLY and CDR2 is FYNNEI. J gave up 0 bases and V 3 bases, and 2 bases lay outside the gene matches. The CDR3 here is CASSELAGSTDTQYF. The CDR3 coding sequence is TGTGCCAGCAGTGAGTTAGCGGGAAGCACAGATACGCAGTATTTT.

The V gene is TRBV6-6, the J gene TRBJ2-6; TRBD1 matches at 8 bases. CDR1 and CDR2 from the germline V gene are MNHNY and SVGAGI (reference sequence). This CDR3 is 16 amino acids long. J gave up 1 base and V 6 bases, and 5 bases lay outside the gene matches. The CDR3 sequence: CASSRDRKSGANVLTF. The CDR3 DNA reads as TGTGCCAGCAGCCGGGACAGGAAATCTGGGGCCAACGTCCTGACTTTC.

The V and J genes are TRBV4-1 and TRBJ1-2, with D possibly TRBD1 on 5 matching bases. In germline, CDR1 is MGHRA, CDR2 YSYEKL. The V end was cut by 3 bases, the J end by 4 bases, with 12 bases between. CDR3 size: 14 residues. CDR3 DNA sequence: TGCGCCAGCAGCCACCGGACATCTCGCTATGGCTACACCTTC. It yields the protein CASSHRTSRYGYTF.

The V call is TRBV6-2 or TRBV6-3, the J call TRBJ1-2; 7 positions match TRBD1. V gave up 2 bases and J gave up 6 bases; unmatched junction bases: 3. The germline V gene encodes CDR1 MNHEY and CDR2 SVGEGT. The CDR3 runs to 13 residues. CDR3 in DNA: TGTGCCAGCAGTTACGGACAGGTTGATGGCTACACCTTC. Translating gives CASSYGQVDGYTF.

The rearrangement joins TRBV27 to TRBJ2-1; 8 nucleotides match TRBD2. The germline V gene has CDR1 MNHEY and CDR2 SMNVEV (reference sequence). This CDR3 region has 18 residues. The V segment lost 4 bases and the J segment 2 bases; nucleotides outside the gene matches: 13. The CDR3 region is CASSSPPVAGLAYNEQFF. The CDR3 nucleotides read TGTGCCAGCAGTTCCCCTCCGGTAGCGGGGTTAGCCTACAATGAGCAGTTCTTC.

This chain links TRBV12-3 or TRBV12-4 with TRBJ2-4; the D gene is possibly TRBD2 (6 bases). The CDR3 runs 15 residues. V was cut by 8 bases and J by 1 base, with 15 bases left in between. CDR3 protein: CASVSSATAKNIQYF. The CDR3, as DNA: TGTGCCAGCGTCTCTAGCGCTACGGCCAAAAACATTCAGTACTTC.

This clonotype appeared a single time. The V call is TRBV5-6, the J call TRBJ2-3; 12 nucleotides agree with TRBD1. Germline V CDR1 and CDR2: SGHDT, YYEEEE. CDR3 length equals 16 residues. The junction had 3 bases not matched to a gene; V was cut back by 2 bases and J by 2 bases. CDR3 sequence: CASSFGTGGVTDTQYF. The CDR3 DNA is TGTGCCAGCAGCTTTGGGACAGGGGGCGTCACAGATACGCAGTATTTT.

In its sample, this clonotype was seen many times. The chain is built from TRBV7-2 and TRBJ2-2; D perhaps matches TRBD1 (5 bases). This CDR3 contains 13 residues. Trimming stripped 4 bases from V and 4 bases from J, with 7 bases between. Germline V gene sequence: CDR1 SGHTA, CDR2 FQGNSA. CDR3 region: CASSWTPTGELFF. Written as DNA, the CDR3 is TGTGCCAGCAGCTGGACACCCACCGGGGAGCTGTTTTTT. Complete variable domain (other parts from reference TRBV7-2 and TRBJ2-2): GAGVSQSPSNKVTEKGKDVELRCDPISGHTALYWYRQSLGQGLEFLIYFQGNSAPDKSGLPSDRFSAERTGGSVSTLTIQRTQQEDSAVYLCASSWTPTGELFFGEGSRLTVL.

As to this clonotype: One end of the junction fails to match germline, which may point to a read error. The J gene is TRBJ2-2, the V gene TRBV27; TRBD2 agrees at 8 bases. The CDR3 totals 17 residues. Germline V CDR1 and CDR2: MNHEY, SMNVEV (reference sequence). The chain's CDR3 is CANSLSSGGMNTGELFF. CDR3 DNA sequence: TGTGCCAACAGTTTGTCGAGCGGGGGTATGAACACCGGGGAGCTGTTTTTT.

The CDR3 region has the DNA TGCGCCAGCAGCCAACTGGACAGGGGGCTATCGAACACTGAAGCTTTCTTT. It yields the protein CASSQLDRGLSNTEAFF. The V gene is TRBV4-3, the J gene TRBJ1-1; 11 bases fit TRBD1. J lost 1 base, V lost 2 bases, and 6 bases had no gene match. The CDR3 has 17 amino acids. Germline V lookup: CDR1 LGHNA, CDR2 YSLEER.

About this clonotype itself: A junction end diverges from the germline sequence, so it may reflect a read error. The chain joins TRBV7-9 to TRBJ1-2; unclear D gene. Germline CDR1 is SEHNR and CDR2 is FQNEAQ (reference sequence). This CDR3 contains 14 residues. DNA of the CDR3: TGTGTCAGCAGACCTAACCTACTAAACTATGGCTACACCTTC. It codes for CVSRPNLLNYGYTF.

The V and J genes are TRBV6-5 and TRBJ2-7; 9 positions agree with TRBD1. In germline, CDR1 is MNHEY, CDR2 SVGAGI. The CDR3 totals 14 residues. Losses at the gene ends were 5 bases for V and 5 bases for J; bases not matched to a gene: 7. CDR3 loop: CASSPGTGKNEQYF. The CDR3 coding sequence is TGTGCCAGCAGTCCCGGGACAGGGAAGAACGAGCAGTACTTC.

The chain recombines TRBV5-1 with TRBJ2-2, with 11 bases lining up with TRBD1. V was clipped by 7 bases and J by 6 bases; unmatched bases: 8. The CDR3 spans 15 residues. Germline V CDR1 and CDR2: SGHRS, YFSETQ. The CDR3 reads CASDPGQGVPGELFF. The CDR3 region has the DNA TGCGCCAGCGATCCGGGACAGGGGGTACCCGGGGAGCTGTTTTTT.